The present TCR beta chain was sequenced within a study of blood T cell repertoires in COVID-19. From germline, CDR1 is SNHLY and CDR2 FYNNEI. V gave up 6 bases and J gave up 6 bases; unmatched junction bases: 5. The length of the CDR3 is 14 residues. Only in-frame clones appear in the TCRdb table, and some are missing; sequencing was by immunoSEQ multiplex PCR. Altogether some 300,000 clones are present, around four fifths being singletons, with the ten largest covering approximately 3.8%. On this clone itself: The sample holds other DNA sequences that translate to the same CDR3.

The genes are TRBV2 and TRBJ1-4; the match to TRBD1 covers 9 bases. The TCR sequence derives from a woman between 45 and 65 years old with active or convalescent COVID-19. Sequenced input: peripheral blood. The DNA of the CDR3 is TGTGCCAGCAGGGCCGGGACAGGGTATGAAAAACTGTTTTTT. Translating gives CASRAGTGYEKLFF.